This T cell receptor beta chain was observed in a study of blood T cells in healthy people across ages. Alongside a J-beta primer mix, a sample-barcoded 5' primer served in a second PCR lasting about 7 to 12 cycles. MiXCR was run by TCRdb on the 5' RACE reads, yielding one entry per CDR3 protein. The data show roughly 800,000 distinct CDR3 sequences, 58% seen once. V was pared by 3 bases and J by 2 bases, with 1 base of the junction left unmatched. CDR1 and CDR2 (germline): MDHEN, SYDVKM. The CDR3 totals 13 residues. This clonotype turned up a few times. This clone may be a read error of a much larger clone one base away.

The origin of this receptor is a man aged 30-40 years in good health. Material: blood. The rearrangement links TRBV28 to TRBJ2-7; 7 bases fit TRBD1. CDR3 sequence reads: CASSFGQAYEQYF. CDR3 coding DNA: TGTGCCAGCAGTTTCGGACAGGCCTACGAGCAGTACTTC. Drawing the rest from reference TRBV28 and TRBJ2-7, the complete variable domain is DVKVTQSSRYLVKRTGEKVFLECVQDMDHENMFWYRQDPGLGLRLIYFSYDVKMKEKGDIPEGYSVSREKKERFSLILESASTNQTSMYLCASSFGQAYEQYFGPGTRLTVT.